This T cell receptor beta chain was retrieved from a study of brain metastases from non-small cell lung cancer. Here immunoSEQ multiplex PCR was the method, and the copy in TCRdb shows in-frame clones only, minus some. The sample includes approximately 1,500 clones, roughly 76% seen only once; the top ten take 19%. V lost 3 bases and J lost 3; bases outside the gene matches: 5. The CDR3 loop spans 15 amino acids. Germline V gives CDR1 SGHVS, CDR2 FQNEAQ. Material: tumor-adjacent normal tissue. This chain joins TRBV7-8 and TRBJ2-1; 7 bases agree with TRBD2. This clonotype originated in a donor aged 40 or over with non-small cell lung cancer. CDR3 DNA sequence: TGTGCCAGCAGCTTGTTGGCGGGGGACTACAATGAGCAGTTCTTC. Its protein is CASSLLAGDYNEQFF.